Shown below are 23 T cell receptor beta chains from a single sample sequenced in a study of identifying expanded T cells in peripheral blood. Profiling relied on immunoSEQ multiplex PCR, and the TCRdb table lists in-frame clones only, not all of them. The table lists roughly 100,000 clones, 88% of them singletons. The material sequenced was blood. All receptors derive from a person aged 18 to 75 in good health.

This chain joins TRBV4-2 and TRBJ2-7; D is unresolved. CDR3 length: 14 residues. Germline lookup yields CDR1 LGHNA and CDR2 YNFKEQ. Trimming removed 1 base from V and 1 base from J, with 8 bases in between. In DNA form, the CDR3 reads TGTGCCAGCAGCCAAGTACTCGGATCCTACGAGCAGTACTTC. Its translation: CASSQVLGSYEQYF.

This chain uses TRBV7-6 with TRBJ2-5; the D gene is possibly TRBD2 (5 bases). V was pared by 5 bases and J by 3 bases, with 13 bases between. Germline V lookup: CDR1 SGHVS, CDR2 FNYEAQ. The CDR3 is 14 residues long. CDR3 coding DNA: TGTGCCAGCAGCCCCTCGGAGGTGGAAGAGACCCAGTACTTC. Amino acid sequence: CASSPSEVEETQYF.

CDR3 sequence: CASTRQGVAFF. CDR3 DNA sequence: TGTGCCAGTACCCGACAGGGAGTAGCTTTCTTT. V is TRBV19 and J is TRBJ1-1, with 7 bases that match TRBD1. Per germline, CDR1 LNHDA and CDR2 SQIVND (reference sequence). The CDR3 consists of 11 residues. The V segment lost 7 bases and the J segment 10 bases; nucleotides outside the gene matches: 6.

The chain couples TRBV2 to TRBJ2-5; 8 bases agree with TRBD1. J lost 5 bases, V lost 8 bases, and 7 bases had no gene match. The CDR3 totals 13 residues. In germline, CDR1 is SNHLY, CDR2 FYNNEI. The CDR3 loop reads CASDQGARETQYF. The CDR3, as DNA: TGTGCCAGCGATCAGGGGGCGAGGGAGACCCAGTACTTC.

The V and J genes are TRBV27 and TRBJ2-5; 11 nucleotides align to TRBD2. This CDR3 is built from 14 residues. With 6 bases clipped from V and 4 bases from J, the junction kept 4 bases outside the gene matches. Germline V gene lookup returns CDR1 MNHEY and CDR2 SMNVEV (reference sequence). Here the CDR3 DNA reads TGTGCCAGCAGACTAGCGGGAGCCGGAGAGACCCAGTACTTC. Its protein product is CASRLAGAGETQYF.

The chain has TRBV15 and TRBJ2-7, with D uncertain. The length of the CDR3 is 14 residues. Trimming pared 3 bases from V and 2 bases from J, leaving 11 bases between. The germline V gene encodes CDR1 LNHNV and CDR2 YYDKDF (reference sequence). DNA for the CDR3: TGTGCCACCAGCAGGAGGCCAGGCGCCTACGAGCAGTACTTC. It encodes CATSRRPGAYEQYF.

This chain links TRBV18 with TRBJ1-1; maybe TRBD1 (5 bases). Trimming took 3 bases from V and 2 from J, leaving 7 bases between them. Looked up from germline, CDR1 is KGHSH and CDR2 is LQKENI. The CDR3 extends over 13 amino acids. The CDR3 nucleotides are TGTGCCAGCTCACCGGACACTAACACTGAAGCTTTCTTT. Protein sequence: CASSPDTNTEAFF. Filled out from reference TRBV18 and TRBJ1-1, the complete variable domain reads NAGVMQNPRHLVRRRGQEARLRCSPMKGHSHVYWYRQLPEEGLKFMVYLQKENIIDESGMPKERFSAEFPKEGPSILRIQQVVRGDSAAYFCASSPDTNTEAFFGQGTRLTVV.

The J gene is TRBJ2-1, the V gene TRBV7-2; 8 positions match TRBD2. The V gene's germline CDR1 is SGHTA and CDR2 FQGNSA. Unmatched junction bases numbered 15, after V lost 1 base and J lost 4 bases. CDR3 size: 19 residues. Here the CDR3 reads CASSLDPLLGGGRYNEQFF. The CDR3 bases are TGTGCCAGCAGCTTAGACCCCTTACTCGGGGGGGGCAGATACAATGAGCAGTTCTTC.

A remark on this clone: This sample includes further DNA sequences coding for the same CDR3. The rearrangement links TRBV7-9 to TRBJ1-1; no reliable D call. The CDR3 is made up of 13 amino acids. Trimming removed 5 bases from V and 0 bases from J, with 7 bases in between. Looked up from germline, CDR1 is SEHNR and CDR2 is FQNEAQ (reference sequence). The CDR3 DNA reads as TGTGCCAGCAGCCTTACCGTGAACACTGAAGCTTTCTTT. It codes for CASSLTVNTEAFF.

J is TRBJ2-7 and V is TRBV7-2; unclear D gene. CDR3 length equals 12 residues. The V gene lost 4 bases and the J gene lost 4 bases, with 8 bases spanning the gap. CDR1 is SGHTA, CDR2 FQGNSA, per germline. The CDR3 coding sequence is TGTGCCAGCAGCTCCTCAGGTTACGAGCAGTACTTC. It is translated as CASSSSGYEQYF.

The count of this clone is one. This chain connects TRBV28 to TRBJ2-2; D not resolved. Germline CDR1 and CDR2: MDHEN and SYDVKM. Trimming removed 6 bases at V and 0 bases at J, with 5 bases between. The CDR3 spans 13 residues. The CDR3 coding sequence is TGTGCCAGCAGCAAACCGAACACCGGGGAGCTGTTTTTT. This gives the protein CASSKPNTGELFF.

The chain is built from TRBV19 and TRBJ2-7, with 9 bases lining up with TRBD1. The germline V gene has CDR1 LNHDA and CDR2 SQIVND (reference sequence). The CDR3 extends over 14 amino acids. V was clipped by 3 bases and J by 5 bases; unmatched bases: 5. The CDR3 DNA follows: TGTGCCAGTAGTATGAACAGGGGGCACGACGAGCAGTACTTC. Translating it yields CASSMNRGHDEQYF. Together with reference TRBV19 and TRBJ2-7, the CDR3 gives the full variable domain: DGGITQSPKYLFRKEGQNVTLSCEQNLNHDAMYWYRQDPGQGLRLIYYSQIVNDFQKGDIAEGYSVSREKKESFPLTVTSAQKNPTAFYLCASSMNRGHDEQYFGPGTRLTVT.

The rearrangement links TRBV27 to TRBJ2-7; D is possibly TRBD1 or TRBD2 (6 bases each). Germline values: CDR1 MNHEY, CDR2 SMNVEV (reference sequence). The CDR3 is 14 amino acids. The ends were cut back, 8 bases at V and 1 base at J, with 15 bases in the middle. This CDR3 reads CASAKGGGSYEQYF. The CDR3 DNA reads as TGTGCCAGCGCCAAGGGGGGAGGTTCCTACGAGCAGTACTTC.

The chain uses TRBV5-6 and TRBJ2-5; 8 bases map to TRBD1. The CDR3 sequence is 12 residues long. With V trimmed by 9 bases and J by 5 bases, 6 bases remained unmatched. CDR1 is SGHDT, CDR2 YYEEEE, per germline. CDR3 region: CATIGQGETQYF. The CDR3 nucleotides are TGTGCCACCATTGGACAGGGTGAGACCCAGTACTTC.

This clone was detected only once. The CDR3 sequence is CATSRGRGTSNTEAFF. DNA for the CDR3: TGTGCCACCAGCAGAGGGCGGGGCACCTCGAACACTGAAGCTTTCTTT. The V call is TRBV15, the J call TRBJ1-1, with D possibly TRBD1 on 5 matching bases. The CDR3 is 16 amino acids. V lost 1 base and J 1 base, leaving 13 bases between the germline ends. Germline V CDR1 and CDR2: LNHNV, YYDKDF (reference sequence).

The chain carries TRBV5-1 and TRBJ2-4; perhaps TRBD1 as D (6 bases). Germline values: CDR1 SGHRS, CDR2 YFSETQ. V gave up 3 bases and J gave up 5 bases, with 15 bases separating them. This CDR3 has 15 residues. The CDR3 DNA reads as TGCGCCAGCAGCTCCCTGGGCGCAGGGGAAAACATTCAGTACTTC. It yields the protein CASSSLGAGENIQYF.

V and J are TRBV7-2 and TRBJ2-2; D unresolved. The germline V gene has CDR1 SGHTA and CDR2 FQGNSA. The CDR3 contains 14 residues. V was shortened by 3 bases and J by 4 bases, with 9 bases between the two germline ends. The CDR3: CASSFQRSTGELFF. Written as DNA, the CDR3 is TGTGCCAGCAGCTTCCAGCGAAGCACCGGGGAGCTGTTTTTT.

The rearrangement joins TRBV5-1 to TRBJ2-4; 9 bases fit TRBD2. There are 14 residues in the CDR3. Unmatched junction bases numbered 10, after V lost 7 bases and J lost 8 bases. In germline, CDR1 is SGHRS, CDR2 YFSETQ. The DNA for the CDR3 is TGCGCCAGCCGCAGTCTAGCGGGAACGGACATTCAGTACTTC. Its translation: CASRSLAGTDIQYF.

V and J are TRBV7-2 and TRBJ1-5, with D perhaps TRBD1 (6 bases). CDR3 length: 14 residues. Trimming pared 2 bases from V and 4 bases from J, leaving 9 bases between. The V gene's germline CDR1 is SGHTA and CDR2 FQGNSA. CDR3 nucleotides: TGTGCCAGCAGCTTACCACAGGGTAATCAGCCCCAGCATTTT. This sequence encodes CASSLPQGNQPQHF.

This sequence joins TRBV11-2 and TRBJ1-5; D possibly corresponds to TRBD1 (5 bases). This CDR3 has 16 residues. The V and J ends lost 3 bases and 4 bases respectively, with 16 bases between them. Germline V CDR1 and CDR2: SGHAT, FQNNGV. The DNA for the CDR3 is TGTGCCAGCAGCTTGTCACAGGTCGGTGGGAATCAGCCCCAGCATTTT. It yields the protein CASSLSQVGGNQPQHF.

The gene calls are TRBV6-4 and TRBJ1-2; D remains unclear. V dropped 9 bases and J dropped 1 base, with 21 bases sitting between them. This CDR3 comprises 16 residues. Germline loops: CDR1 MRHNA, CDR2 SNTAGT. In DNA, the CDR3 is TGTGCCAGGCTTGGTTTACCCTTACAGTTTAACTATGGCTACACCTTC. Protein sequence: CARLGLPLQFNYGYTF.

V usage is TRBV2 and J usage is TRBJ1-4; D gene unclear. V lost 6 bases and J 0 bases, leaving 8 bases between the germline ends. This CDR3 contains 14 residues. Per the germline V gene, CDR1 is SNHLY and CDR2 is FYNNEI. Here the CDR3 reads CASRFRATNEKLFF. For the CDR3, the DNA is TGTGCCAGCAGGTTTAGGGCAACTAATGAAAAACTGTTTTTT.

This chain uses TRBV6-6 with TRBJ1-5; possible D gene TRBD1, 5 bases. Trimming left V 5 bases short and J 4 bases short, with 12 bases between. The CDR3 totals 14 residues. Germline V gene lookup returns CDR1 MNHNY and CDR2 SVGAGI (reference sequence). CDR3 DNA sequence: TGTGCCAGCAGTCCCCAGGGACCTAATCAGCCCCAGCATTTT. As protein: CASSPQGPNQPQHF.